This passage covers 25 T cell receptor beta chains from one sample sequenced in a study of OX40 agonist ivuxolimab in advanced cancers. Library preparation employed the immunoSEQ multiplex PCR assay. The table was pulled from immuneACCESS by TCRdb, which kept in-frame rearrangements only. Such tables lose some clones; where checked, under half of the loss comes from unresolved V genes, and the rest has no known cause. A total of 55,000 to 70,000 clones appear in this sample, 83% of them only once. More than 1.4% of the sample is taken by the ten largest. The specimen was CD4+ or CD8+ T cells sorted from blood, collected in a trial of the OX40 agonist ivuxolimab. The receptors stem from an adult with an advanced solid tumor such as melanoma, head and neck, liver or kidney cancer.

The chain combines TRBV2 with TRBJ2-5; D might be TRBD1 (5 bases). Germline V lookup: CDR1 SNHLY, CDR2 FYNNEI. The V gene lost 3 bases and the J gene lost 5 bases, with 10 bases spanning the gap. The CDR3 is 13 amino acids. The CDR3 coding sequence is TGTGCCAGCAGTGACAGGGTATCGGAGACCCAGTACTTC. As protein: CASSDRVSETQYF.

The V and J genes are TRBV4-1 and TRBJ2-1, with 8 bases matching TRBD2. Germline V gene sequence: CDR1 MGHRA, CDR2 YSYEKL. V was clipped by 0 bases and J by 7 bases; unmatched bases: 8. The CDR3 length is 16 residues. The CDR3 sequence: CASSQDEAGGWNEQFF. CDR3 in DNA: TGCGCCAGCAGCCAAGATGAGGCGGGGGGATGGAATGAGCAGTTCTTC.

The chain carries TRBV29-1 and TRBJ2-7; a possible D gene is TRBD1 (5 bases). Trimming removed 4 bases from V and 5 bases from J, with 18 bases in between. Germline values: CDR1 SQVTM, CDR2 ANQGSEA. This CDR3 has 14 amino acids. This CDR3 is CSVARAGNYHEQYF. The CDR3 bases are TGCAGCGTTGCCCGGGCAGGGAACTACCACGAGCAGTACTTC.

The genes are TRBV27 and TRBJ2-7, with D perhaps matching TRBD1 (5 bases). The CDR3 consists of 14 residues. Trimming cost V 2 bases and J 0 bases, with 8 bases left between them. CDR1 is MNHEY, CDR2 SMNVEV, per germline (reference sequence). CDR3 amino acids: CASSLQGGSYEQYF. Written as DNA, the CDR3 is TGTGCCAGCAGTTTACAGGGTGGCTCCTACGAGCAGTACTTC.

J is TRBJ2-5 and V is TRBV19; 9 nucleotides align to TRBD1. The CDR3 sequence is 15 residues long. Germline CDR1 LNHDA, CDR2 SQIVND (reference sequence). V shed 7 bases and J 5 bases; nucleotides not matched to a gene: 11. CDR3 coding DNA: TGTGCCAGTACATCGGACAGGGGAAGATTTGAGACCCAGTACTTC. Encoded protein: CASTSDRGRFETQYF.

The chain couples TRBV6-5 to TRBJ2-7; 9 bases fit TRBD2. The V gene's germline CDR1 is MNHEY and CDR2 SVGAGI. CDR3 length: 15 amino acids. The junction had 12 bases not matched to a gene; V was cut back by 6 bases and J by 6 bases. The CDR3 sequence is CASSTPSGVSSEQYF. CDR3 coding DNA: TGTGCCAGCAGCACCCCTAGCGGGGTGTCGAGCGAGCAGTACTTC.

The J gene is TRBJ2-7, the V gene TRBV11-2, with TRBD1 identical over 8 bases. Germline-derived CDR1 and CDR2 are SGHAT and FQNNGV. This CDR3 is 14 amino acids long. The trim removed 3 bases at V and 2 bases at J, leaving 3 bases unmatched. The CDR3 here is CASSLGQAPYEQYF. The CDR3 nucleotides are TGTGCCAGCAGCTTGGGACAGGCCCCCTACGAGCAGTACTTC.

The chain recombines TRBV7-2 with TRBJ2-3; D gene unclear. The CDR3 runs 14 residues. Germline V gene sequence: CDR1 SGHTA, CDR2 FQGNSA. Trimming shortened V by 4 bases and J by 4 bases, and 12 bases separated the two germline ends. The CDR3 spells CASSSRSLSDTQYF. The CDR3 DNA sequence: TGTGCCAGCAGCTCGAGATCACTCTCAGATACGCAGTATTTT.

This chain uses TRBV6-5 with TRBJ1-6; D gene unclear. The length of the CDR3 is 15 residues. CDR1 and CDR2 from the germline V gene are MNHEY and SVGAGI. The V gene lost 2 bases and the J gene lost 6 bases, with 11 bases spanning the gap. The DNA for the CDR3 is TGTGCCAGCAGTTACGCGGCGAGTGGTAATTCACCCCTCCACTTT. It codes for CASSYAASGNSPLHF.

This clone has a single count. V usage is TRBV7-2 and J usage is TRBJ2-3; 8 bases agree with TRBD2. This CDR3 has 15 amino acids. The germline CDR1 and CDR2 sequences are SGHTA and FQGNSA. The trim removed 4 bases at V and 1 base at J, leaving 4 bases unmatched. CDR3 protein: CASSSRTSRTDTQYF. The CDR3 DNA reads TGTGCCAGCAGCTCAAGGACTAGCCGCACAGATACGCAGTATTTT.

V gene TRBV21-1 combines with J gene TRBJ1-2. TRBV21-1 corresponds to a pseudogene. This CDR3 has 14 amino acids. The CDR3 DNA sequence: TGTGCCAGCAGCAAGCCAACCGGGCTTTATGGCTACACCTTC. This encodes CASSKPTGLYGYTF.

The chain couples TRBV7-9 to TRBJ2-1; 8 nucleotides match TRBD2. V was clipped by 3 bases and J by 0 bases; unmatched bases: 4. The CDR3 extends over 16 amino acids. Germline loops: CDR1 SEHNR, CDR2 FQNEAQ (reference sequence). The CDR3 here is CASSFYGGASYNEQFF. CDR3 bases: TGTGCCAGCAGCTTTTACGGGGGGGCCTCCTACAATGAGCAGTTCTTC.

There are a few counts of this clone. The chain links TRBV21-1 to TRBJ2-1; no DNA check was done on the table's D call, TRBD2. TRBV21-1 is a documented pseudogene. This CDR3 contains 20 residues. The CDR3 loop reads CAPLKGNSGGRNASYNEQFF. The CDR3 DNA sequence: TGTGCCCCCCTCAAGGGGAATAGCGGGGGCCGCAACGCGTCCTACAATGAGCAGTTCTTC.

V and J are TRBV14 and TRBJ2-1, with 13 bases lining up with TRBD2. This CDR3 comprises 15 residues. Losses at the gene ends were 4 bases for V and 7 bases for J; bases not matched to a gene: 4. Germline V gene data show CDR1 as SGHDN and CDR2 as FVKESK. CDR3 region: CASSRLAGGRNEQFF. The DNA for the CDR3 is TGTGCCAGCAGCCGACTAGCGGGGGGAAGGAATGAGCAGTTCTTC.

CDR3 in DNA: TGTGCCAGCAGCTTCCCGGGACTAGGGTACGAGCAGTACTTC. Protein product: CASSFPGLGYEQYF. The chain links TRBV5-6 to TRBJ2-7; 8 bases match TRBD2. Germline V gene lookup returns CDR1 SGHDT and CDR2 YYEEEE. V was clipped by 2 bases and J by 4 bases; unmatched bases: 5. The CDR3 length is 14 residues.

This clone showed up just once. The CDR3 DNA follows: TGTGCCAGCATAGGGATACAAGAGACCCAGTACTTC. Protein sequence: CASIGIQETQYF. This chain connects TRBV28 to TRBJ2-5, with no clear D. From germline, CDR1 is MDHEN and CDR2 SYDVKM. Trimming removed 7 bases at V and 2 bases at J, with 8 bases between. This CDR3 spans 12 amino acids.

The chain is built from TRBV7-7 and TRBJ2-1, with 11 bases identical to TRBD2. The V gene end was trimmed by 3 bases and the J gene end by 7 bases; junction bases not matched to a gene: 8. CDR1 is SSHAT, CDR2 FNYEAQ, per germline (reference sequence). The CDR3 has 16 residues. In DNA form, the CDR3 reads TGTGCCAGCAGCTTGGCTAGCGGGGGGCGAGTTAATGAGCAGTTCTTC. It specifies CASSLASGGRVNEQFF.

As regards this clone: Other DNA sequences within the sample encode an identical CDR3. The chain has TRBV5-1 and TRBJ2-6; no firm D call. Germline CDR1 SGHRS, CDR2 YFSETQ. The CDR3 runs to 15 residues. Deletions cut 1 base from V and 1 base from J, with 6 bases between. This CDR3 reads CASSLPGSGANVLTF. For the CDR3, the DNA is TGCGCCAGCAGCTTGCCCGGGTCTGGGGCCAACGTCCTGACTTTC.

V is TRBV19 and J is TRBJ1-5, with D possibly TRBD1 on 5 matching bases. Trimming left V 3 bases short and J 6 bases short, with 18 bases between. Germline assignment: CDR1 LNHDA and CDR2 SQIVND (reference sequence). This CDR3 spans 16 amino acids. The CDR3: CASSIRGVSSSQPQHF. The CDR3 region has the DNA TGTGCCAGTAGTATTCGGGGCGTCTCGAGTAGTCAGCCCCAGCATTTT.

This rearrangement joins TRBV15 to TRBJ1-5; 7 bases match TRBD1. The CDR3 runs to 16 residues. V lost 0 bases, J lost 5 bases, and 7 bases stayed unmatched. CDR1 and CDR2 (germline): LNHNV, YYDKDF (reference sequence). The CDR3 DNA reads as TGTGCCACCAGCAGAGAGGCCCCAGGGGGAGATCAGCCCCAGCATTTT. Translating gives CATSREAPGGDQPQHF.

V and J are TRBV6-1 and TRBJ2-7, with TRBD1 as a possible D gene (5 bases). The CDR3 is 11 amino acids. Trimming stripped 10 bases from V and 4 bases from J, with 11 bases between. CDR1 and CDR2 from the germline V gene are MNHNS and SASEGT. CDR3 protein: CATADIYEQYF. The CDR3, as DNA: TGTGCCACCGCGGACATTTACGAGCAGTACTTC.

CDR3 DNA: TGTGCCAGCATCAAGCCGGGACCCGCCGGGGAGCTGTTTTTT. It yields the protein CASIKPGPAGELFF. V is TRBV5-5 and J is TRBJ2-2; TRBD1 or TRBD2 may be the D gene (5 bases each). Per the germline V gene, CDR1 is SGHKS and CDR2 is YYEKEE (reference sequence). This CDR3 has 14 amino acids. Trimming removed 6 bases at V and 6 bases at J, with 15 bases between.

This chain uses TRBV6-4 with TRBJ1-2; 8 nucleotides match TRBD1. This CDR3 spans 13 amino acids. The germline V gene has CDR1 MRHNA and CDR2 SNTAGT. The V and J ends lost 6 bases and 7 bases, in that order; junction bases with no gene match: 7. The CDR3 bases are TGTGCCAGCAGCTCTGACAGGGGTTTTGGCTACACCTTC. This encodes CASSSDRGFGYTF.

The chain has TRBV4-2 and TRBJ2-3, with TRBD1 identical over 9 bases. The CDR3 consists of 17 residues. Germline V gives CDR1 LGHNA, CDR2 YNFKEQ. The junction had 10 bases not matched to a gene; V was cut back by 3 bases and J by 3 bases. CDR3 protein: CASSQIEGTGTTDTQYF. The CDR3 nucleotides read TGTGCCAGCAGCCAGATCGAGGGGACAGGGACTACAGATACGCAGTATTTT.

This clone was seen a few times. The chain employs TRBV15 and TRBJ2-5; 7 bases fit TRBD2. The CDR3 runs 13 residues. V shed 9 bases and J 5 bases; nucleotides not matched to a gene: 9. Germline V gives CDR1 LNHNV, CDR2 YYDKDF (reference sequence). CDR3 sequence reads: CATRQMGGETQYF. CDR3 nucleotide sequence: TGTGCCACTCGCCAGATGGGAGGGGAGACCCAGTACTTC.